Below are 8 T cell receptor beta chains sequenced from a single sample in a study of control samples from healthy donors and cancer patients (dated by TCRdb to the early 2020s). Libraries were constructed by the immunoSEQ multiplex PCR assay. The table was pulled from immuneACCESS by TCRdb, which kept in-frame rearrangements only. Such tables lose some clones; where checked, under half of the loss comes from unresolved V genes, and the rest has no known cause. Counted in this sample were some 120,000 clones; 80% to 90% of them appeared once. Of the sample, approximately 1% is held by the ten largest clones. The material sequenced was PBMCs. All receptors come from a woman aged 45-60 years with colorectal cancer.

The V call is TRBV14, the J call TRBJ2-2; no reliable D call. This CDR3 spans 15 amino acids. The ends were cut back, 1 base at V and 6 bases at J, with 12 bases in the middle. The germline V gene has CDR1 SGHDN and CDR2 FVKESK. CDR3 region: CASSQGRWGPGELFF. CDR3 nucleotide sequence: TGTGCCAGCAGCCAAGGGAGATGGGGTCCCGGGGAGCTGTTTTTT.

The chain recombines TRBV5-4 with TRBJ1-6, with a possible D match to TRBD1 (5 bases). This CDR3 has 15 amino acids. The germline CDR1 and CDR2 sequences are SGHNT and YYREEE (reference sequence). V lost 0 bases, J lost 6 bases, and 10 bases lay in between. CDR3 residues: CASSLGQLGNSPLHF. DNA of the CDR3: TGTGCCAGCAGCTTGGGACAGCTAGGTAATTCACCCCTCCACTTT. The full variable domain, rest sourced from reference TRBV5-4 and TRBJ1-6, is ETGVTQSPTHLIKTRGQQVTLRCSSQSGHNTVSWYQQALGQGPQFIFQYYREEENGRGNFPPRFSGLQFPNYSSELNVNALELDDSALYLCASSLGQLGNSPLHFGNGTRLTVT.

The J gene is TRBJ2-2, the V gene TRBV7-6, with D maybe TRBD2 (6 bases). The CDR3 extends over 14 amino acids. The V end was cut by 3 bases, the J end by 3 bases, with 8 bases between. CDR1 SGHVS and CDR2 FNYEAQ come from the germline V gene. The CDR3 DNA reads as TGTGCCAGCAGCTTCGGGGGAGACACCGGGGAGCTGTTTTTT. As protein: CASSFGGDTGELFF.

The V call is TRBV10-3, the J call TRBJ2-5; no firm D call. This CDR3 comprises 13 residues. Germline loops: CDR1 ENHRY, CDR2 SYGVKD. Trimming cost V 3 bases and J 2 bases, with 7 bases left between them. The CDR3, as DNA: TGTGCCATCAGTGATACCCGTCAAGAGACCCAGTACTTC. Protein: CAISDTRQETQYF.

The rearrangement uses TRBV18 and TRBJ2-2, with no clear D. Germline V gene sequence: CDR1 KGHSH, CDR2 LQKENI. CDR3 size: 12 residues. V was pared by 9 bases and J by 2 bases, with 7 bases between. Written as DNA, the CDR3 is TGTGCCAGTCAGGACAACACCGGGGAGCTGTTTTTT. Amino acids: CASQDNTGELFF. The variable domain in full, with the rest retrieved from reference TRBV18 and TRBJ2-2, is NAGVMQNPRHLVRRRGQEARLRCSPMKGHSHVYWYRQLPEEGLKFMVYLQKENIIDESGMPKERFSAEFPKEGPSILRIQQVVRGDSAAYFCASQDNTGELFFGEGSRLTVL.

This chain links TRBV2 with TRBJ2-5, with TRBD1 as a possible D gene (6 bases). The CDR3 runs 13 residues. Germline V gene lookup returns CDR1 SNHLY and CDR2 FYNNEI. V lost 6 bases and J lost 5, with 13 bases in between. The CDR3, as DNA: TGTGCCAGCAGGCAAAACAGGGAGGAGACCCAGTACTTC. It translates to CASRQNREETQYF.

The chain couples TRBV27 to TRBJ2-7; a possible D gene is TRBD2 (6 bases). V shed 6 bases and J shed 3 bases, with 15 bases lying between them. The CDR3 has 14 residues. Per germline, CDR1 MNHEY and CDR2 SMNVEV (reference sequence). CDR3 loop: CASSPTGLLYEQYF. The DNA of the CDR3 is TGTGCCAGCAGCCCAACCGGACTACTCTACGAGCAGTACTTC.

The V gene is TRBV5-1, the J gene TRBJ1-3; D might be TRBD1 (5 bases). The V and J ends lost 3 bases and 6 bases respectively, with 13 bases between them. Germline V gives CDR1 SGHRS, CDR2 YFSETQ. The CDR3 is 14 amino acids. In DNA form, the CDR3 reads TGCGCCAGCAGCTGGGGCGGGACGCCAAACACCATATATTTT. Its translation: CASSWGGTPNTIYF.